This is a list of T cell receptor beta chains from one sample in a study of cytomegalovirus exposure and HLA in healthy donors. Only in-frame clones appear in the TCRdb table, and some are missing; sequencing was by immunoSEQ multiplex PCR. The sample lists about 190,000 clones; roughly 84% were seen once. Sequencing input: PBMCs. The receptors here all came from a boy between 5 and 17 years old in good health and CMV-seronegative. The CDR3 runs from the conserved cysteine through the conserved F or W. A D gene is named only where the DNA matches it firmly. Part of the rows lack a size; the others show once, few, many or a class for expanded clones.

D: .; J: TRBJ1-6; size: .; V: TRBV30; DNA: TGTGCCTGGAGTGCCACATCTAGAAATTCACCCCTCCACTTT; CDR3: CAWSATSRNSPLHF
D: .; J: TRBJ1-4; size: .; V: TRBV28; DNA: TGTGCCAGCAGTTTAACGGGGTTGAATGGTGAAAAACTGTTTTTT; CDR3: CASSLTGLNGEKLFF
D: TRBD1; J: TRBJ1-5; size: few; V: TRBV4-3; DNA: TGCGCCAGCAGCCAAGATATCGGGACAGGAGACAATCAGCCCCAGCATTTT; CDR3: CASSQDIGTGDNQPQHF
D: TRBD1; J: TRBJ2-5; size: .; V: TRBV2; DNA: TGTGCCAGCAGCCGGGACAGGGGGCGTCAAGAGACCCAGTACTTC; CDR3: CASSRDRGRQETQYF
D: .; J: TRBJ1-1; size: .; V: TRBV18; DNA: TGTGCCAGCTCCCCTGGAGACAGTCGGAACACTGAAGCTTTCTTT; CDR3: CASSPGDSRNTEAFF
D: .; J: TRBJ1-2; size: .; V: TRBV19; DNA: TGTGCCAGTAGTATCCCCGGGGGAGAAGTCTATGGCTACACCTTC; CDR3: CASSIPGGEVYGYTF
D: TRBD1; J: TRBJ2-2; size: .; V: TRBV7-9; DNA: TGTGCCAGCAGCCCCAAGGTCCGGACAGGAGACACCGGGGAGCTGTTTTTT; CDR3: CASSPKVRTGDTGELFF
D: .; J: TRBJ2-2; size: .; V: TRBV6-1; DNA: TGTGCCAGCAGTGACGGGGACACCGGGGAGCTGTTTTTT; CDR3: CASSDGDTGELFF
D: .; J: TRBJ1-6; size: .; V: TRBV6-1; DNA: TGTGCCAGCAGTGAATTAACTAGCTCCTATAATTCACCCCTCCACTTT; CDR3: CASSELTSSYNSPLHF
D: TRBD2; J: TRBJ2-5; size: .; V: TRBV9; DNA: TGTGCCAGCAGCGTGCGTCCGGGACTAGCGTTGGAGACCCAGTACTTC; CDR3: CASSVRPGLALETQYF
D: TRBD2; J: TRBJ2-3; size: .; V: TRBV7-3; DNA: TGTGCCAGCAGTCCGGGGGGGCCAGATACGCAGTATTTT; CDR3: CASSPGGPDTQYF
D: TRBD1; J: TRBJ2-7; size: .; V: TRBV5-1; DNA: TGCGCCAGCAGCCCAGGGGGTAACGAGCAGTACTTC; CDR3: CASSPGGNEQYF
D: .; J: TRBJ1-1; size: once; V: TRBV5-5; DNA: TGTGCCAGCAGGAAACAGGGATCCACTGAAGCTTTCTTT; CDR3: CASRKQGSTEAFF
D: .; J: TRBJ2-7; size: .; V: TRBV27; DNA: TGTGCCAGCAGTTTACCAGGGAAACACGAGCAGTACTTC; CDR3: CASSLPGKHEQYF
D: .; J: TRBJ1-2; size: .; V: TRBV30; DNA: TGTGCCTGGAGGGCGACAGGAGATACATATGGCTACACCTTC; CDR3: CAWRATGDTYGYTF
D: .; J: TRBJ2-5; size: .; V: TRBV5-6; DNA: TGTGCCAGCAGCTTGGATCCGCGAGAGACCCAGTACTTC; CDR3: CASSLDPRETQYF
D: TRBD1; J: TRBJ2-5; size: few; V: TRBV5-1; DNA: TGCGCCAGCAGCACCGGGACAGGGGGATACCAAGAGACCCAGTACTTC; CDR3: CASSTGTGGYQETQYF
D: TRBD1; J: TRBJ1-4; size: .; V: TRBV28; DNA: TGTGCCAGCCACGCTCCGGGACAGGGGGATGAAAAACTGTTTTTT; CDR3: CASHAPGQGDEKLFF
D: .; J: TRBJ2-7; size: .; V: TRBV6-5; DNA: TGTGCCAGCGGCTTCGGGAGTTTTCAACCCGAGCAGTACTTC; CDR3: CASGFGSFQPEQYF
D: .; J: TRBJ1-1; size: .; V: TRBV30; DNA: TGTGCCTGGTTTAGACAGCCTCAACCCTTTAGAGGCACTGAAGCTTTCTTT; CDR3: CAWFRQPQPFRGTEAFF
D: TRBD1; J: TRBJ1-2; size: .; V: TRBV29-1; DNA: TGCAGCGCAGTGACAGGGCTTACTTATGGCTACACCTTC; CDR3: CSAVTGLTYGYTF
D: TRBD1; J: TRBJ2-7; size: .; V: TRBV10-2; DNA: TGCGCCAGCAATACAGGGGGCTCCTACGAGCAGTACTTC; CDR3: CASNTGGSYEQYF
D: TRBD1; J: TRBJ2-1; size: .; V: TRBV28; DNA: TGTGCCAGCGGCCAACAGGGGGCAGTTGTGAATGAGCAGTTCTTC; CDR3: CASGQQGAVVNEQFF
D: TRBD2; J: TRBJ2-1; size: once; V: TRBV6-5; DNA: TGTGCCAGCAGTTACTCGCTAGCGGGAGCCTACAATGAGCAGTTCTTC; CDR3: CASSYSLAGAYNEQFF
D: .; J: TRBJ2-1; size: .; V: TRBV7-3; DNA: TGTGCCAGCAGCTTAAAAGGTACTCCTAGCTCCTACAATGAGCAGTTCTTC; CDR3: CASSLKGTPSSYNEQFF
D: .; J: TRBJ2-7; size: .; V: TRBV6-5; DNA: TGTGCCAGCAGCCTCAACGGGGTCGAGCAGTACTTC; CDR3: CASSLNGVEQYF
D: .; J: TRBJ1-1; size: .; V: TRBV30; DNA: TGTGCCTGGAGTGCGGGGGGACAGAACACTGAAGCTTTCTTT; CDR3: CAWSAGGQNTEAFF
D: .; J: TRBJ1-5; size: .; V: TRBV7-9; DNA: TGTGCCAGCAGGCCCGCCGGGGGGGAGGGACAGCCCCAGCATTTT; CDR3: CASRPAGGEGQPQHF
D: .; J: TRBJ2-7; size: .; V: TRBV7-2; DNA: TGTGCCAGCAGCTTAGTACAGCCCGAGCAGTACTTC; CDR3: CASSLVQPEQYF
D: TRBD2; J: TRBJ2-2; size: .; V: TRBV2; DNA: TGTGCCAGCAGGACAAGCGGGGGGGCCATCTCCGGGGAGCTGTTTTTT; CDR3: CASRTSGGAISGELFF
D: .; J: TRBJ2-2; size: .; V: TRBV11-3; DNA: TGTGCCAGCAGCCCGCGTGGGACACCGAACACCGGGGAGCTGTTTTTT; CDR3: CASSPRGTPNTGELFF
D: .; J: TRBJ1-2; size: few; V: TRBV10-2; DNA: TGCGCCAGCAGTGGGCAGGACATGGGATATGGCTACACCTTC; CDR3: CASSGQDMGYGYTF
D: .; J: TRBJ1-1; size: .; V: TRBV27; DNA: TGTGCCAGCAGTTTACGCCTGACAGACACTGAAGCTTTCTTT; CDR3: CASSLRLTDTEAFF
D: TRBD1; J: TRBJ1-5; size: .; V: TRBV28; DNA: TGTGCCAGCAGCCCGACCAGGGGGAATCAGCCCCAGCATTTT; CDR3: CASSPTRGNQPQHF
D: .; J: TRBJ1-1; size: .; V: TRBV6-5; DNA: TGTGCCAGCAGTCCGCGGGAGAACACTGAAGCTTTCTTT; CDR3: CASSPRENTEAFF
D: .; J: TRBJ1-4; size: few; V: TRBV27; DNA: TGTGCCAGCAGTTTATCAGTGGCCGCGAGGGAAAAACTGTTTTTT; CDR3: CASSLSVAAREKLFF
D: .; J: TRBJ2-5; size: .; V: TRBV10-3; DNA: TGTGCCATCAGTGAGGAAAGTGAGACTAAGGAGACCCAGTACTTC; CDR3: CAISEESETKETQYF
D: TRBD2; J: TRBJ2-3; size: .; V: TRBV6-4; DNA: TGTGCCAGCAGTGGTAGCGGGGGGGCCGCAGATACGCAGTATTTT; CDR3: CASSGSGGAADTQYF
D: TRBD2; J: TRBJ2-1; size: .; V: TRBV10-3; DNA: TGTGCCATCAGTGCTAGCGGGAACTCCTACAATGAGCAGTTCTTC; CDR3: CAISASGNSYNEQFF